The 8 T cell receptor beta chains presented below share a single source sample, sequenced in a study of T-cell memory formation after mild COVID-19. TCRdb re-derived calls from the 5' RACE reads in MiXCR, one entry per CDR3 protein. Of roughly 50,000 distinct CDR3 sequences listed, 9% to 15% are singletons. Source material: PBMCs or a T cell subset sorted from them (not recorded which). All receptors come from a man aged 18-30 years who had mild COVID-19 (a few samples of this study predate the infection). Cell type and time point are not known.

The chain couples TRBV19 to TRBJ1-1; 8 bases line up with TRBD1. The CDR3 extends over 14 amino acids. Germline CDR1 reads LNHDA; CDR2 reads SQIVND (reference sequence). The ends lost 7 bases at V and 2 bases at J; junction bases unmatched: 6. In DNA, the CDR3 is TGTGCCAGTAACCAGGGGGCGATAAACACTGAAGCTTTCTTT. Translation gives CASNQGAINTEAFF.

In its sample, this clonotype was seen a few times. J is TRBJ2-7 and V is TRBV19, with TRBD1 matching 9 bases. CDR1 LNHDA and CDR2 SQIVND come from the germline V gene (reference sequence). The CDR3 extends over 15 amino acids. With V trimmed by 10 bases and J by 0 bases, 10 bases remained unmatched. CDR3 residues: CATQTGQGASYEQYF. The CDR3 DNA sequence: TGTGCCACCCAAACGGGACAGGGAGCCTCCTACGAGCAGTACTTC.

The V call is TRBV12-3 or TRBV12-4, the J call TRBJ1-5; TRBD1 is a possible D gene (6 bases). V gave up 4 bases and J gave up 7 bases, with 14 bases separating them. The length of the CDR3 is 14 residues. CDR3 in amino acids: CASSSSDRKQPQHF. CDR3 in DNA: TGTGCCAGCAGTTCCTCGGACAGAAAGCAGCCCCAGCATTTT.

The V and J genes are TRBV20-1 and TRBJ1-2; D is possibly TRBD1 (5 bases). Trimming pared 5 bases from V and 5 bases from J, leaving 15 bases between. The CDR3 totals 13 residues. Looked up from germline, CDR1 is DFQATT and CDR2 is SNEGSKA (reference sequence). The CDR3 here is CSAPSKGRYGYTF. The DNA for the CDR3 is TGCAGTGCTCCCTCGAAGGGGCGATATGGCTACACCTTC.

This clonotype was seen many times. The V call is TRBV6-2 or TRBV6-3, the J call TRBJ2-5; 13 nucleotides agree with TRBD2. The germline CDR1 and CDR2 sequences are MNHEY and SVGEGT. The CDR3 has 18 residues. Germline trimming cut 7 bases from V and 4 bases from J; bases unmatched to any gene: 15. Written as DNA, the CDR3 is TGTGCCAGCAATCCGGGCCCGGGACTAGCGGGGAGAGGAGAGACCCAGTACTTC. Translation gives CASNPGPGLAGRGETQYF.

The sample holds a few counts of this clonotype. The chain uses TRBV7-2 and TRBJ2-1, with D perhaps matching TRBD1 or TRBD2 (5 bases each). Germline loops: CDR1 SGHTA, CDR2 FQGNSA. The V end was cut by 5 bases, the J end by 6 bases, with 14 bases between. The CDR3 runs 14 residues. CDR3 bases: TGTGCCAGCAGCCCGGGACCCCCGGTCAATGAGCAGTTCTTC. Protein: CASSPGPPVNEQFF. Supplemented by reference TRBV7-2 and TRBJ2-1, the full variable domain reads GAGVSQSPSNKVTEKGKDVELRCDPISGHTALYWYRQSLGQGLEFLIYFQGNSAPDKSGLPSDRFSAERTGGSVSTLTIQRTQQEDSAVYLCASSPGPPVNEQFFGPGTRLTVL.

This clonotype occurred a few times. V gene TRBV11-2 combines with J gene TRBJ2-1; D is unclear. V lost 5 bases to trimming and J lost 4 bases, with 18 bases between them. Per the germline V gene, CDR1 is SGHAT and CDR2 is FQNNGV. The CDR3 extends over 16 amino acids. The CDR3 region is CASSLHWSGLYNEQFF. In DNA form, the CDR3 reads TGTGCCAGCAGCCTCCATTGGTCAGGTTTATACAATGAGCAGTTCTTC.

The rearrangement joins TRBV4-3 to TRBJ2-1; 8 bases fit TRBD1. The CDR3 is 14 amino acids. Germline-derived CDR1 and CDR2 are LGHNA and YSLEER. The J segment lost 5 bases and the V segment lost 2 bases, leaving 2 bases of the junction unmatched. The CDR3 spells CASSQWTGNNEQFF. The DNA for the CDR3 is TGCGCCAGCAGCCAATGGACAGGGAACAATGAGCAGTTCTTC.